This TCR beta chain was recorded in a study of CD8+CD57+ T cells in acquired aplastic anemia. As for the study in general: The sorted CD4+ and CD8+ cells yielded an average around 3.4 ug of DNA. Study observations and caveats: Both patients and controls carried the same twenty-nine CD8+ CDR3 sequences.

The template for TCR beta VDJ and CDR3 sequence profiling was genomic DNA. TCRdb used MiXCR to reprocess the reads, holding one entry per CDR3 protein. This sample has about 190,000 distinct CDR3 sequences, with 54% found just once. This clonotype was detected ten times or more. Its antigen is not identified. From germline, CDR1 is MNHEY and CDR2 SVGAGI. The trim removed 6 bases at V and 7 bases at J, leaving 7 bases unmatched. This CDR3 region has 15 residues. The chain couples TRBV6-5 to TRBJ1-6, with 9 bases that match TRBD1. This receptor was identified in a human donor in good health, serving as a control. The source material was sorted CD4+, CD8+, or CD8+CD57+ T cells (not recorded which) from PBMCs. CDR3 coding DNA: TGTGCCAGCAGACCCGGGACAGGGAGCAATTCACCCCTCCACTTT. It specifies CASRPGTGSNSPLHF.